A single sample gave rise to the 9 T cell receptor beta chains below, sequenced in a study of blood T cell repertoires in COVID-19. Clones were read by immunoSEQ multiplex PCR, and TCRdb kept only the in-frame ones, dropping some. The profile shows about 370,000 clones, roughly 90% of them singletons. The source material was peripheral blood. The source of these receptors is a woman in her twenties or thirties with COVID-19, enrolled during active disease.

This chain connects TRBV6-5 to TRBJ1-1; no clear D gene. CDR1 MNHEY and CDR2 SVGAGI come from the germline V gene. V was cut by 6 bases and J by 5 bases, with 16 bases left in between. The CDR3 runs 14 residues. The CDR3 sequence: CASRNDFRGTEAFF. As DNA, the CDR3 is TGTGCCAGCAGGAACGACTTTCGGGGTACTGAAGCTTTCTTT.

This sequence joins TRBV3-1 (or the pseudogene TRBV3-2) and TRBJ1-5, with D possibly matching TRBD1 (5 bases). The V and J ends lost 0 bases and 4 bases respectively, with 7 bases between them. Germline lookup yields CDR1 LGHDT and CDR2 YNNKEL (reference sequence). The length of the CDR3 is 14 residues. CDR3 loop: CASSQDGANQPQHF. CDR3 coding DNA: TGTGCCAGCAGCCAAGATGGGGCAAATCAGCCCCAGCATTTT.

DNA for the CDR3: TGCGCCAGCAGCTTGGTTGCGGAGATGGGCATTCAGTACTTC. Protein product: CASSLVAEMGIQYF. The chain joins TRBV5-1 to TRBJ2-4; no reliable D call. Germline assignment: CDR1 SGHRS and CDR2 YFSETQ. Trimming removed 0 bases at V and 9 bases at J, with 13 bases between. This CDR3 contains 14 residues. Looking up the rest from reference TRBV5-1 and TRBJ2-4 gives the full variable domain: KAGVTQTPRYLIKTRGQQVTLSCSPISGHRSVSWYQQTPGQGLQFLFEYFSETQRNKGNFPGRFSGRQFSNSRSEMNVSTLELGDSALYLCASSLVAEMGIQYFGAGTRLSVL.

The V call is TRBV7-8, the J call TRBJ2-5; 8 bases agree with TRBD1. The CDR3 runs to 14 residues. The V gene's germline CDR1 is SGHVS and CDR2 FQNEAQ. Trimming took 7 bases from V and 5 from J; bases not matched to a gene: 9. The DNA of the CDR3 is TGTGCCAGCATCCGCTCCAGGGGGCTCGAGACCCAGTACTTC. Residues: CASIRSRGLETQYF.

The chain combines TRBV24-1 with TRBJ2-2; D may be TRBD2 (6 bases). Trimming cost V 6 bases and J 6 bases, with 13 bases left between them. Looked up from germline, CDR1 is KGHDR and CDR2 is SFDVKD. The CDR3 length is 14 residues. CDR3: CATSTSWGAGELFF. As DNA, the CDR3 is TGTGCCACCAGTACGAGTTGGGGGGCCGGGGAGCTGTTTTTT.

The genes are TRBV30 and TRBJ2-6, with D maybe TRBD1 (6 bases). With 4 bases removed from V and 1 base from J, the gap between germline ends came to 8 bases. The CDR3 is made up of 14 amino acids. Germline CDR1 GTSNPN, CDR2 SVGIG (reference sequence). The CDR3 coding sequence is TGTGCCTGGACTACAGGGTCTGGGGCCAACGTCCTGACTTTC. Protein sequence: CAWTTGSGANVLTF.

The CDR3 spells CSASGGPYGYTF. CDR3 nucleotide sequence: TGCAGTGCTAGTGGGGGGCCCTATGGCTACACCTTC. V usage is TRBV20-1 and J usage is TRBJ1-2, with D maybe TRBD1 (6 bases). The CDR3 is made up of 12 amino acids. Germline V CDR1 and CDR2: DFQATT, SNEGSKA (reference sequence). V lost 3 bases, J lost 4 bases, and 9 bases lay in between.

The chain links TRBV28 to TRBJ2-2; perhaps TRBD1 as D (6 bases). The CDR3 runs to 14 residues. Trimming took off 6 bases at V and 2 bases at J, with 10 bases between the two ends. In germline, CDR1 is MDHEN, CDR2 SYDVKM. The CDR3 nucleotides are TGTGCCAGCAGAATACAGGGAAACACCGGGGAGCTGTTTTTT. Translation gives CASRIQGNTGELFF.

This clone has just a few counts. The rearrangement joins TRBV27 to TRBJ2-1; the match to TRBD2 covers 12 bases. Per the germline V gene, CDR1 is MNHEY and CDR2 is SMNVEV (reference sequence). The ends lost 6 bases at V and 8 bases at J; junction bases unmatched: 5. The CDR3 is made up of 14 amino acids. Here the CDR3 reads CASRLAGGSDEQFF. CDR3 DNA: TGTGCCAGCAGACTAGCGGGGGGTTCTGATGAGCAGTTCTTC.